The clone carrying this T cell receptor (beta chain) was seen once. Its antigen is not known. The libraries were made with immunoSEQ version 4 in survey mode. Template was genomic DNA at 10 ng/uL, with up to about 1 ug used per sample. Profiled with immunoSEQ multiplex PCR; TCRdb holds only in-frame clones, not every one. The sample consists of tens of thousands of clones, about nine tenths of them appearing once. This sample was taken from a study of persistence of HIV-infected CD4 T cells. Study background: Anti-CD3/anti-CD28 beads activated more cells than antigen stimulation did.

The CDR3 totals 15 residues. Germline CDR1 and CDR2: SGHRS and YFSETQ. Trimming took 0 bases from V and 1 from J; bases not matched to a gene: 2. This nonspecific control used anti-CD3/anti-CD28 bead stimulation of CD4+ T cells. Sorting selected CD4+ T cells upregulating both CD40 ligand and CD69. This TCR was sampled from an adult woman with HIV who was CMV-seropositive. The sample was CD4+ T cells sorted from PBMCs after approximately 19-hour stimulation, taken from a patient who received antiretroviral therapy. The chain carries TRBV5-1 and TRBJ1-2; 8 bases agree with TRBD1. The CDR3 DNA reads TGCGCCAGCAGCTTGGGGACAGGGAGTAACTATGGCTACACCTTC. Protein: CASSLGTGSNYGYTF.